What follows are 9 T cell receptor beta chains derived from one specimen sequenced in a study of T cells in Graves' hyperthyroidism and ophthalmopathy. Regions amplified from RNA transcripts were the TCR beta CDR3 regions. Initially, a first-round RT-PCR of the TCR CDR3 employed the HTBI primer set. TCRdb reprocessed the multiplex PCR reads via MiXCR and lists one record per CDR3 protein. The repertoire consists of about 550,000 distinct CDR3 sequences, with around 21% occurring once and the leading ten covering approximately 26%. The sample was blood. Receptors originate from a man aged 18 to 29 with Graves' hyperthyroidism.

The gene calls are TRBV29-1 and TRBJ1-2; the match to TRBD1 covers 7 bases. This CDR3 contains 13 residues. The germline V gene has CDR1 SQVTM and CDR2 ANQGSEA. J gave up 4 bases and V 6 bases, and 8 bases lay outside the gene matches. The CDR3 nucleotides are TGCAGCGTACCGGGACAGCCAATCTATGGCTACACCTTC. Protein sequence: CSVPGQPIYGYTF.

Many counts were recorded for this clonotype. DNA for the CDR3: TGTGCCAGTAGTTCCCGGACAGGGTGGGGCCAAGAGACCCAGTACTTC. This translates into CASSSRTGWGQETQYF. J is TRBJ2-5 and V is TRBV19, with TRBD1 matching 8 bases. Trimming took 5 bases from V and 1 from J; bases not matched to a gene: 9. This CDR3 spans 16 amino acids. In germline, CDR1 is LNHDA, CDR2 SQIVND (reference sequence).

This clonotype was recorded many times. The chain recombines TRBV27 with TRBJ1-3; 7 bases are shared with TRBD1. The CDR3 is 15 amino acids. V shed 4 bases and J 3 bases; nucleotides not matched to a gene: 6. Germline V gives CDR1 MNHEY, CDR2 SMNVEV (reference sequence). CDR3 in DNA: TGTGCCAGCAGTTCCCGAGGGGGCGTTGGAAACACCATATATTTT. It translates to CASSSRGGVGNTIYF.

This clonotype has a count of ten or more. This chain connects TRBV28 to TRBJ2-7; D not resolved. The CDR3 is 11 amino acids. Trimming took off 4 bases at V and 2 bases at J, with 3 bases between the two ends. Germline V CDR1 and CDR2: MDHEN, SYDVKM. DNA of the CDR3: TGTGCCAGCAGTTCCCCCTACGAGCAGTACTTC. Its translation is CASSSPYEQYF.

V usage is TRBV18 and J usage is TRBJ1-5; 7 nucleotides agree with TRBD1. V lost 2 bases, J lost 9 bases, and 7 bases stayed unmatched. Germline V gene lookup returns CDR1 KGHSH and CDR2 LQKENI. The CDR3 is made up of 14 amino acids. Written as DNA, the CDR3 is TGTGCCAGCTCACCAAAACAGGGGATTCCGCCCCAGCATTTT. Translation gives CASSPKQGIPPQHF.

This clonotype was counted once. V usage is TRBV2 and J usage is TRBJ1-2, with unresolved D. The length of the CDR3 is 10 residues. The V gene's germline CDR1 is SNHLY and CDR2 FYNNEI. Trimming took 6 bases from V and 8 from J, leaving 7 bases between them. CDR3 DNA: TGTGCCAGCAGGTGGGGAGGCTACACCTTC. This gives the protein CASRWGGYTF.

This clonotype was observed at least ten times. The V gene is TRBV15, the J gene TRBJ2-3, with TRBD2 matching over 15 bases. Germline V CDR1 and CDR2: LNHNV, YYDKDF (reference sequence). CDR3 length: 16 amino acids. J lost 14 bases, V lost 0 bases, and 9 bases had no gene match. CDR3 nucleotides: TGTGCCACCAGCAGAGATTCCGGACTAGCGGGGGGGTATAGGTATTTT. This sequence encodes CATSRDSGLAGGYRYF.

This clonotype was picked up one time. The chain combines TRBV20-1 with TRBJ1-1; TRBD1 matches at 10 bases. The CDR3 has 14 residues. The V gene's germline CDR1 is DFQATT and CDR2 SNEGSKA (reference sequence). V was clipped by 3 bases and J by 4 bases; unmatched bases: 5. CDR3 loop: CSARSGQGSTEAFF. DNA for the CDR3: TGCAGTGCTAGGTCGGGACAGGGGAGCACTGAAGCTTTCTTT.

This clonotype was detected a few times. J is TRBJ1-1 and V is TRBV19; no clear D gene. V was cut by 9 bases and J by 6 bases, with 17 bases left in between. CDR3 length: 13 amino acids. The germline V gene encodes CDR1 LNHDA and CDR2 SQIVND (reference sequence). The CDR3 DNA sequence: TGTGCCAGCCGGCTGGGTTGGGAGGCTGAAGCTTTCTTT. This gives the protein CASRLGWEAEAFF.